Described below is a single T cell receptor (beta chain) sequence and its context. Its antigen is as yet unknown. Indicated time point: baseline pretreatment blood. The treatment was: 15 Gy SBRT to primary tumor, nephrectomy 4 weeks later. This entry belongs to a study of radiation and T cells in renal cell carcinoma. General study points: In blood, top tumor clones expanded by 2 weeks, shrinking by 4.

Some clones are missing from TCRdb's copy, which holds only in-frame ones; the method was immunoSEQ multiplex PCR. The data contain about 91,000 clones, 82% of them singletons. This CDR3 region has 11 residues. CDR1 is DFQATT, CDR2 SNEGSKA, per germline (reference sequence). The ends were cut back, 2 bases at V and 7 bases at J, with 9 bases in the middle. This chain links TRBV20-1 with TRBJ2-7; D is uncertain. The sequence was obtained from a man aged 55 to 70 with renal cell carcinoma. The material sequenced was blood, taken from a patient whose treatment included radiotherapy and nephrectomy. The CDR3: CSARYDREQYF. For the CDR3, the DNA is TGCAGTGCTAGATACGATAGGGAGCAGTACTTC.